Sequencing of this TCR beta chain was carried out in a study of T-cell reconstitution after alpha-beta-depleted transplantation in children (TCRdb year 2016). Some background on the complete study: T-cell immune reconstitution after TCRalphabeta/CD19-depleted allogeneic hematopoietic cell transplantation in children was quantitatively tracked in the study by means of TCR repertoire profiling.

The receptor library was made with PCR. The sequencer was an Illumina HiSeq 2500. TCR libraries were prepared with molecular barcoding, using unique molecular identifiers to normalize TCRbeta repertoire quantification. The public reads were quality trimmed at Q25 with fastp and then assembled into clones with MiXCR by TCRdb, keeping productive beta chains. Here each entry gathers all rows of one CDR3 protein and keeps the most common genes and DNA. In this sample the table shows a few hundred thousand distinct CDR3 sequences, approximately 10% of which occur a single time. The top ten hold less than 25% of the sample. Per the germline V gene, MNHEY is the CDR1 and SVGAGI is the CDR2. From the cysteine through the phenylalanine, the CDR3 covers 14 amino acids. Only the CDR3 DNA stays, 42 bases, in frame from base 1. V has 5 bases trimmed and J has 0 bases trimmed; junction bases matching no gene number 1.

Study-wide conclusions, independent of this receptor: The frequencies of hyperexpanded clones fell over the following months, and after one year, T-cell counts and TCRbeta diversity were mostly attributed to newly produced T cells. In some patients, the high TCRbeta diversity seen at day 60 was put down to recipient T cells and intrathymic progenitors that had survived conditioning. The apparently early recovery of alphabetaT-cell counts about two months after transplant reportedly depended on only several hundred rapidly expanded clones that came from non-depleted graft cells.

This clonotype was observed many times. Its antigen is still unknown. Base quality data are lacking; no much larger clone is found one base away. In the paper's terms, the treatment or condition label means: allogeneic hematopoietic cell transplantation with graft depleted of TCRalphabeta T cells and CD19 B cells. The children who served as transplant recipients had been given grafts of TCRalphabeta/CD19-depleted allogeneic hematopoietic cells. The sequence derives from a male patient aged 2-15 years who had a stem cell transplant for chronic granulomatous disease, so the T cells may come from the graft donor. The rearranged chain carries TRBV6-5 and TRBJ1-1; 9 junctional bases match TRBD1. The starting material was peripheral blood, obtained 180 days after TCRalphabeta/CD19-depleted stem cell transplant. The nucleotide sequence reads TGTGCCAGCAGTCGGGACAGGGTGAACACTGAAGCTTTCTTT. This codes for CASSRDRVNTEAFF.